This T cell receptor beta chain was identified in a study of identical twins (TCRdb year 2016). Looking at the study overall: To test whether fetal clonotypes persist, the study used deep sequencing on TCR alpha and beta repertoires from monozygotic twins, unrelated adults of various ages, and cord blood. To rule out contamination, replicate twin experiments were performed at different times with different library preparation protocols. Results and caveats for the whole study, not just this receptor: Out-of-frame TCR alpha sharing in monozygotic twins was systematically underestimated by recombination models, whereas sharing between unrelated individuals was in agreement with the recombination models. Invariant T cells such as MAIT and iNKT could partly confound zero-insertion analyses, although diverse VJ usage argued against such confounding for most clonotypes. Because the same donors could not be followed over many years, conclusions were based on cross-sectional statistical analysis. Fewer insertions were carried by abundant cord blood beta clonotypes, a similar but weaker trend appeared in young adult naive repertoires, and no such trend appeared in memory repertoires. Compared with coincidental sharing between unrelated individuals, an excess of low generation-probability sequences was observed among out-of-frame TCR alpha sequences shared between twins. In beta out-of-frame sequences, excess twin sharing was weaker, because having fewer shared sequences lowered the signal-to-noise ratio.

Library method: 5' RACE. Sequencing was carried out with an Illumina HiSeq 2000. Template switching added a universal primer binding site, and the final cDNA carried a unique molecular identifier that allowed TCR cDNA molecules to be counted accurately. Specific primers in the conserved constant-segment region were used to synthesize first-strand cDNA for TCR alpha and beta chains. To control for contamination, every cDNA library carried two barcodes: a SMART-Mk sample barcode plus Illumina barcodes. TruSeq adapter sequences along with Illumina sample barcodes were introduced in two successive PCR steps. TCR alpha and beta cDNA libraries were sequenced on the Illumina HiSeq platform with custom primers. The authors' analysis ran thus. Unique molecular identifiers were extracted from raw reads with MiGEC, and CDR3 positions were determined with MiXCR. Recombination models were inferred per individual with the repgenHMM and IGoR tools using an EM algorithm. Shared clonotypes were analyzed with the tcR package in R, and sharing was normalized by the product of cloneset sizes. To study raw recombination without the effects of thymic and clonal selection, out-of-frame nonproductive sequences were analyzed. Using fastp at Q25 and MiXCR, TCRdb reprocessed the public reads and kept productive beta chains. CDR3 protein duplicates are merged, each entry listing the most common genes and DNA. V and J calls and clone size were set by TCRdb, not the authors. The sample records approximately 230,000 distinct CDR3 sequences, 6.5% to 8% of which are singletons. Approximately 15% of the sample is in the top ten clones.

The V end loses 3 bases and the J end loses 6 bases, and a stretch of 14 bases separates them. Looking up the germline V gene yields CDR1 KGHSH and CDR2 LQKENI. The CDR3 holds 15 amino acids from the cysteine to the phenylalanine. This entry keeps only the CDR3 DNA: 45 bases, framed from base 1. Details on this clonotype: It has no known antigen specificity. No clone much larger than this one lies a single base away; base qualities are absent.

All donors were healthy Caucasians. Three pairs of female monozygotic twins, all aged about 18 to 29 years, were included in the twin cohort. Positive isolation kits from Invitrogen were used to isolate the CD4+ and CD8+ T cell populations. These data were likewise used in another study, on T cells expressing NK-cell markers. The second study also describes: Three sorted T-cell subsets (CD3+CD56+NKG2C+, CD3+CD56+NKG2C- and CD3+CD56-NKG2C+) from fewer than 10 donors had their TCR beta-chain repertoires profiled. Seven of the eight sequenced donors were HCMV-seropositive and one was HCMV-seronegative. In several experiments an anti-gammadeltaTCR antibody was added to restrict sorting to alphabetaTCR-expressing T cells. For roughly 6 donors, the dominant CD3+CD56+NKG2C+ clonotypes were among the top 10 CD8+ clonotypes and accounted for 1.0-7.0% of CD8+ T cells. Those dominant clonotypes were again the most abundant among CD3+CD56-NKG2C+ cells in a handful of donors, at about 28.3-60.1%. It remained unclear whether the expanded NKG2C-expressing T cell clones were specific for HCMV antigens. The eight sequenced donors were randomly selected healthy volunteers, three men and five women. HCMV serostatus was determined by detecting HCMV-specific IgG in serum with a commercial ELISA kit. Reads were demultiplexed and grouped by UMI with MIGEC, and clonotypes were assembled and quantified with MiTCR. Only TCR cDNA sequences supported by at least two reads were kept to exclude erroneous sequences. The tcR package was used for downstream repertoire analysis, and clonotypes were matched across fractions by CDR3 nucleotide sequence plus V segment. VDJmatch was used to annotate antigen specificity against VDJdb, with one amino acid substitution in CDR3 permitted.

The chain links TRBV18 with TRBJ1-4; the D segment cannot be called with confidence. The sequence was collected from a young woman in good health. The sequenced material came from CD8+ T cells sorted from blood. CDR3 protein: CASSPSQDGYEKLFF. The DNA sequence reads TGTGCCAGCTCACCTAGTCAGGACGGATATGAAAAACTGTTTTTT.